This passage covers 21 T cell receptor beta chains from one sample sequenced in a study of T cell changes during pregnancy in multiple sclerosis. Sequencing used immunoSEQ multiplex PCR; TCRdb keeps in-frame clones, though not all of them. The sample records 47,000 or so clones, about 94% being singletons. This specimen was CD4+ T cells from peripheral blood mononuclear cells, taken in the first trimester of pregnancy. Receptors were obtained from a female donor with multiple sclerosis, enrolled in a pregnancy study.

V usage is TRBV11-2 and J usage is TRBJ2-1; possibly TRBD1 for D (5 bases). CDR1 and CDR2 from the germline V gene are SGHAT and FQNNGV. There are 13 residues in the CDR3. Between the trimmed V and J ends, which lost 5 bases and 4 bases, there was a span of 9 bases. CDR3 coding DNA: TGTGCCAGCAGCCCGCAGGGTTACAATGAGCAGTTCTTC. Protein sequence: CASSPQGYNEQFF.

The chain links TRBV6-5 to TRBJ2-2; D possibly corresponds to TRBD1 (5 bases). Trimming took 4 bases from V and 4 from J, leaving 10 bases between them. This CDR3 region has 14 residues. The germline gives CDR1 MNHEY, CDR2 SVGAGI. The CDR3 here is CASSLTDFTGELFF. The CDR3 nucleotides are TGTGCCAGCAGTTTGACAGACTTCACCGGGGAGCTGTTTTTT.

This clone appeared a single time. V gene TRBV11-2 combines with J gene TRBJ1-5; TRBD1 matches 12 bases. With V trimmed by 5 bases and J by 1 base, 12 bases remained unmatched. Germline assignment: CDR1 SGHAT and CDR2 FQNNGV. This CDR3 comprises 19 residues. CDR3 nucleotides: TGTGCCAGCAGCGTACAAACCGGGACAGGGGGCTTGAGCAATCAGCCCCAGCATTTT. Translation: CASSVQTGTGGLSNQPQHF.

The chain combines TRBV18 with TRBJ2-7; D possibly corresponds to TRBD1 (6 bases). Germline V gene data show CDR1 as KGHSH and CDR2 as LQKENI. Between the trimmed V and J ends, which lost 6 bases and 4 bases, there was a span of 13 bases. The CDR3 loop spans 13 amino acids. Written as DNA, the CDR3 is TGTGCCAGCTCCCTTCTAGGGGGTTACGAGCAGTACTTC. It is translated as CASSLLGGYEQYF. Based on the CDR3 plus reference TRBV18 and TRBJ2-7, the full variable domain is NAGVMQNPRHLVRRRGQEARLRCSPMKGHSHVYWYRQLPEEGLKFMVYLQKENIIDESGMPKERFSAEFPKEGPSILRIQQVVRGDSAAYFCASSLLGGYEQYFGPGTRLTVT.

This rearrangement joins TRBV19 to TRBJ2-5; unclear D gene. V dropped 6 bases and J dropped 5 bases, with 10 bases sitting between them. Germline values: CDR1 LNHDA, CDR2 SQIVND (reference sequence). The CDR3 has 12 residues. In DNA, the CDR3 is TGTGCCAGTAGACAAGCAGGCGAGACCCAGTACTTC. Translating it yields CASRQAGETQYF.

This clone occurred a few times. The J gene is TRBJ2-2, the V gene TRBV6-1; tentative D call: TRBD1 (6 bases). The germline V gene has CDR1 MNHNS and CDR2 SASEGT. Deletions cut 7 bases from V and 4 bases from J, with 13 bases between. CDR3 length equals 14 residues. CDR3 DNA sequence: TGTGCCAGCAAAACCGCAGGGGCCACCGGGGAGCTGTTTTTT. Translation gives CASKTAGATGELFF.

This chain links TRBV2 with TRBJ1-5; D remains ambiguous. The V gene's germline CDR1 is SNHLY and CDR2 FYNNEI. The CDR3 runs 15 residues. V lost 6 bases, J lost 0 bases, and 12 bases lay in between. CDR3 sequence reads: CASRTNSNSNQPQHF. The CDR3 region has the DNA TGTGCCAGCAGAACCAACAGTAATAGCAATCAGCCCCAGCATTTT.

The V call is TRBV7-9, the J call TRBJ1-4; maybe TRBD1 (5 bases). V dropped 1 base and J dropped 7 bases, with 13 bases sitting between them. Per germline, CDR1 SEHNR and CDR2 FQNEAQ (reference sequence). The CDR3 sequence is 15 residues long. The chain's CDR3 is CASSLGQFGSEKLFF. The CDR3 DNA sequence: TGTGCCAGCAGCTTAGGACAGTTCGGGTCTGAAAAACTGTTTTTT.

The chain recombines TRBV7-2 with TRBJ1-4; 7 bases line up with TRBD1. Germline assignment: CDR1 SGHTA and CDR2 FQGNSA. This CDR3 has 16 amino acids. With 5 bases clipped from V and 5 bases from J, the junction kept 11 bases outside the gene matches. CDR3 sequence (DNA): TGTGCCAGCAGCGGCGATCGGGACAGAAGAAATGAAAAACTGTTTTTT. Protein: CASSGDRDRRNEKLFF.

The chain links TRBV29-1 to TRBJ2-1; 8 nucleotides line up with TRBD2. The V segment lost 4 bases and the J segment 5 bases; nucleotides outside the gene matches: 7. Germline CDR1 is SQVTM and CDR2 is ANQGSEA. The CDR3 is made up of 14 amino acids. The CDR3 protein is CSVGFRGGHNEQFF. Here the CDR3 DNA reads TGCAGCGTTGGCTTTCGGGGGGGGCACAATGAGCAGTTCTTC.

The genes are TRBV5-4 and TRBJ2-2; 9 bases are shared with TRBD1. The germline V gene encodes CDR1 SGHNT and CDR2 YYREEE (reference sequence). The CDR3 loop spans 16 amino acids. Unmatched junction bases numbered 12, after V lost 4 bases and J lost 8 bases. The CDR3 spells CASSTRDRAFSGELFF. The CDR3 DNA reads as TGTGCCAGCAGCACCCGGGACAGGGCATTCTCGGGGGAGCTGTTTTTT.

This clone was recorded once. V is TRBV6-5 and J is TRBJ2-5, with TRBD2 identical over 10 bases. The trim removed 9 bases at V and 4 bases at J, leaving 5 bases unmatched. Germline V gene sequence: CDR1 MNHEY, CDR2 SVGAGI. The CDR3 runs to 13 residues. The CDR3 nucleotides read TGTGCCAGTTCAGCGGGGGGGGCAGAGACCCAGTACTTC. It translates to CASSAGGAETQYF.

This clone was observed once. The rearrangement joins TRBV7-9 to TRBJ2-5; D perhaps matches TRBD2 (7 bases). The CDR3 is 16 amino acids. Germline V gene sequence: CDR1 SEHNR, CDR2 FQNEAQ (reference sequence). Trimming pared 5 bases from V and 4 bases from J, leaving 20 bases between. CDR3 region: CASSPSGRGAGETQYF. The CDR3 region has the DNA TGTGCCAGCAGCCCCTCGGGTCGGGGGGCAGGAGAGACCCAGTACTTC.

The chain couples TRBV6-6 to TRBJ1-3, with D perhaps TRBD1 (5 bases). The germline CDR1 and CDR2 sequences are MNHNY and SVGAGI (reference sequence). Trimming shortened V by 6 bases and J by 1 base, and 10 bases separated the two germline ends. The CDR3 consists of 14 residues. The CDR3, as DNA: TGTGCCAGCAGAACCGGGGGTTCTGGAAACACCATATATTTT. It specifies CASRTGGSGNTIYF.

This rearrangement joins TRBV6-6 to TRBJ1-4, with 10 bases identical to TRBD1. The CDR3 runs to 15 residues. The germline V gene has CDR1 MNHNY and CDR2 SVGAGI (reference sequence). V lost 3 bases and J lost 8; bases outside the gene matches: 6. Written as DNA, the CDR3 is TGTGCCAGCAGTTATCCCGGGACAGGGGTAGAAAAACTGTTTTTT. This encodes CASSYPGTGVEKLFF.

V usage is TRBV6-4 and J usage is TRBJ2-3; 9 bases match TRBD2. Germline V CDR1 and CDR2: MRHNA, SNTAGT. This CDR3 has 16 residues. Trimming at V came to 4 bases and at J to 3 bases, leaving 8 bases not matched to a gene. The CDR3 sequence: CASSATAGGQTDTQYF. The CDR3 DNA reads TGTGCCAGCAGTGCTACGGCGGGGGGGCAGACAGATACGCAGTATTTT.

The gene calls are TRBV7-3 and TRBJ2-1, with 8 bases fitting TRBD2. The germline CDR1 and CDR2 sequences are SGHTA and FQGTGA. The ends lost 5 bases at V and 5 bases at J; junction bases unmatched: 17. This CDR3 spans 18 amino acids. The CDR3 nucleotides are TGTGCCAGCAGCCCCGCGGGGGGTGCGGGGGCCTCTCACAATGAGCAGTTCTTC. It encodes CASSPAGGAGASHNEQFF.

The table lists this clone with a few counts. The V gene is TRBV6-1, the J gene TRBJ1-5; tentative D call: TRBD1 (5 bases). The CDR3 consists of 12 residues. CDR1 MNHNS and CDR2 SASEGT come from the germline V gene. Trimming shortened V by 4 bases and J by 5 bases, and 6 bases separated the two germline ends. CDR3 region: CASSAGDQPQHF. Written as DNA, the CDR3 is TGTGCCAGCAGTGCGGGGGATCAGCCCCAGCATTTT.

The gene calls are TRBV7-9 and TRBJ2-1, with 9 bases lining up with TRBD1. V shed 0 bases and J 6 bases; nucleotides not matched to a gene: 6. CDR3 length: 16 residues. Germline V gene data show CDR1 as SEHNR and CDR2 as FQNEAQ (reference sequence). CDR3 in DNA: TGTGCCAGCAGCTTAGCCCCGGGACAGGGACCCAATGAGCAGTTCTTC. Amino acid sequence: CASSLAPGQGPNEQFF.

The V gene is TRBV6-6, the J gene TRBJ1-2; D call uncertain. Trimming shortened V by 2 bases and J by 0 bases, and 10 bases separated the two germline ends. CDR1 MNHNY and CDR2 SVGAGI come from the germline V gene (reference sequence). This CDR3 comprises 15 residues. In DNA, the CDR3 is TGTGCCAGCAGTTACCCCTTCACGGCTAACTATGGCTACACCTTC. Translation gives CASSYPFTANYGYTF.

The chain employs TRBV10-3 and TRBJ1-1; D gene ambiguous. Germline CDR1 ENHRY, CDR2 SYGVKD. Trimming cost V 3 bases and J 1 base, with 6 bases left between them. The CDR3 loop spans 13 amino acids. CDR3 loop: CAISDSGNTEAFF. CDR3 nucleotide sequence: TGTGCCATCAGTGACAGTGGGAACACTGAAGCTTTCTTT.